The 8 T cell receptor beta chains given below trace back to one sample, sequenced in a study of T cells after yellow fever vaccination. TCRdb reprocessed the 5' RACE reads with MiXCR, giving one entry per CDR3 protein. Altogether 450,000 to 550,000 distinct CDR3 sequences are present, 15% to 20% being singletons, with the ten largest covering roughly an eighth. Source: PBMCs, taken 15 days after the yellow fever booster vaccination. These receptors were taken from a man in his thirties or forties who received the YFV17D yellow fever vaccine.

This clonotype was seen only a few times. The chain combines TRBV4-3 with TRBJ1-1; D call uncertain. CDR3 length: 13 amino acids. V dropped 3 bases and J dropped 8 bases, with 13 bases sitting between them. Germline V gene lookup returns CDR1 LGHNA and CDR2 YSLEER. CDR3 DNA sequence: TGCGCCAGCAGCCACACACCGGGCGGAGAAGCTTTCTTT. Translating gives CASSHTPGGEAFF.

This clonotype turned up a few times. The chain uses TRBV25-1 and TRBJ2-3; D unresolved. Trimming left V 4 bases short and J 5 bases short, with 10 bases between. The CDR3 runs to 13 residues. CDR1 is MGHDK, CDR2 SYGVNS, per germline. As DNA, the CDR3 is TGTGCCAGCAGTGGGCCTCTAAAAGATACGCAGTATTTT. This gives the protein CASSGPLKDTQYF.

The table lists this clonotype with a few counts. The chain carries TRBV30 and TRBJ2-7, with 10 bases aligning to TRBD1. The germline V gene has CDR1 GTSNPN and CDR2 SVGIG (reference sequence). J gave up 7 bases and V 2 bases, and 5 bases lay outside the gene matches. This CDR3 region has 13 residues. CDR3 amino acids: CAWSRRTGGEQYF. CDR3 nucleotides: TGTGCCTGGAGTCGAAGGACAGGGGGAGAGCAGTACTTC.

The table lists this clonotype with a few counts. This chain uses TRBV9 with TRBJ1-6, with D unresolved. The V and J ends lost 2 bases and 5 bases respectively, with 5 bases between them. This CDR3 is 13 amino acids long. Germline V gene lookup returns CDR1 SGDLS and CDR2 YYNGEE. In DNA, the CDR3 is TGTGCCAGCAGCGTCCAGAATAATTCACCCCTCCACTTT. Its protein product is CASSVQNNSPLHF.

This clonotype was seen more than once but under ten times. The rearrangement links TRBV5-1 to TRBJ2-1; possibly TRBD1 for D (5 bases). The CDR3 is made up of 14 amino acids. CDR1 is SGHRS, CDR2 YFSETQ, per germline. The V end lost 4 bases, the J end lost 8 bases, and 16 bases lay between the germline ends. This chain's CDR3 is CASSHRSTNYEQFF. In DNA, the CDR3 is TGCGCCAGCAGCCACAGGAGTACGAACTATGAGCAGTTCTTC.

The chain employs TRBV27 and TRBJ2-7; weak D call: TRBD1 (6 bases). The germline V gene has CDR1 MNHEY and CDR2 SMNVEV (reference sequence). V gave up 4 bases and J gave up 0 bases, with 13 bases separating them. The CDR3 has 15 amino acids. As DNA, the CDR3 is TGTGCCAGCAGTTCTCAGACAGGAAACTCCTACGAGCAGTACTTC. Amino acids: CASSSQTGNSYEQYF.

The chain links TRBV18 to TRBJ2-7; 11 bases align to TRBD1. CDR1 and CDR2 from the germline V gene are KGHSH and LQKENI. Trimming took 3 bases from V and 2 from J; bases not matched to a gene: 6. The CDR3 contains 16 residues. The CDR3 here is CASSPSRDRGAYEQYF. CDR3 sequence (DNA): TGTGCCAGCTCACCTTCCCGGGACAGGGGGGCCTACGAGCAGTACTTC.

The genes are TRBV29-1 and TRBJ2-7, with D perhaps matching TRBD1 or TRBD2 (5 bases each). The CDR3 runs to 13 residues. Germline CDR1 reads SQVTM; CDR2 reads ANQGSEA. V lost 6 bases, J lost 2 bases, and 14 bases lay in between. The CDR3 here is CSVVAGATYEQYF. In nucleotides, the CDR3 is TGCAGCGTCGTCGCCGGGGCCACCTACGAGCAGTACTTC.